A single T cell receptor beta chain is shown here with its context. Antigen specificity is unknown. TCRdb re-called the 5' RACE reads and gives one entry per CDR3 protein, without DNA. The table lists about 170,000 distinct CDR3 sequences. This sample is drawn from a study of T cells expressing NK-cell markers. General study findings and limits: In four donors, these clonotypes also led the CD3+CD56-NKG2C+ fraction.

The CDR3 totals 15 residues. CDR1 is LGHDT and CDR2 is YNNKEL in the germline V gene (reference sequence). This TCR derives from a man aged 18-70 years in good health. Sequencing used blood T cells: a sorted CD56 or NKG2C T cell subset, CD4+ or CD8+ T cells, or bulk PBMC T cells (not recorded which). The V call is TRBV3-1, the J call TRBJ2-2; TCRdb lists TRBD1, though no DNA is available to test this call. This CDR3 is CASSPPRVELGELFF.